This TCR beta chain was identified during a study of blood T cells in healthy people across ages (dated by TCRdb to 2013 to 2016). Notes on the research overall: Template switching captured roughly one uniquely barcoded TCR beta cDNA molecule per two T cells in model experiments. Age-related changes in TCR beta repertoire diversity were measured in the study by deep sequencing normalized with unique cDNA molecular identifiers. For two donors (one aged 18 to 29 and one aged 80 or older), the study analyzed two additional independent replicas of 1 million unique cDNA reads from the same blood draw. The donors were split into four age groups: young (average about 15 years), middle-aged (about 40), aged (roughly 68) and long-lived (more than 80). Donors of different ages were randomly distributed across sequencing lanes to avoid experimental bias. General conclusions and limits of the study: Compared with the aged group, the long-lived group had more naive CD4+ T cells, fewer expanded clones and increased TCR diversity, a pattern suggesting age selection. The percentage of naive T cells measured by flow cytometry correlated strongly with observed TCR beta diversity. Since profiling was done on bulk unsorted PBMCs, naive and antigen-experienced compartments could not be conclusively compared. Because donor CMV infection status was unknown, age-related changes in expanded clonotypes were potentially confounded. Total diversity estimates from one million sequenced T cells were considered lower bounds and underestimates. Observed TCR beta diversity per million T cells fell roughly linearly with age, and a significant reduction was already apparent by age around 40.

For this clonotype: Its antigen has not been determined. Base qualities are not provided; no much larger clone lies one nucleotide away.

The roughly 37 donors, aged roughly 6 to 95 years, were systemically healthy Caucasian individuals from Russia. Each donor gave ten milliliters of peripheral blood, drawn into EDTA-treated Vacutainer tubes. Ficoll-Paque density-gradient centrifugation was used to isolate PBMCs, with at least 7 million obtained per sample. Trizol reagent was used to extract total RNA from the PBMCs, yielding at least 5 micrograms per sample. The percentages of naive CD45RAhigh/CD27high T cells were determined by flow cytometry on a PBMC aliquot from every donor. Library preparation was by 5' RACE. The reads were generated on an Illumina HiSeq 2500. A second PCR of about 7 to 12 cycles was run with a J-beta primer mix and a sample-barcoded 5' primer. A unique molecular identifier was introduced onto each TCR beta cDNA molecule by a template-switch 5' adaptor carrying 12 random nucleotides. At least 2.5 million CDR3-containing paired-end reads were obtained from each sample. All of the RNA was converted into first-strand cDNA using the Mint cDNA synthesis kit, with a TRBC-specific oligonucleotide serving as the primer. Following uracil-DNA glycosylase treatment, a first 18-cycle PCR with universal primers M1SS and BC2_uni_R was performed on all cDNA. The original pipeline was this. Each sample was normalized by randomly selecting 1 million high-quality reads, each carrying a distinct molecular identifier. Reads sharing molecular identifiers were discarded rather than binned into consensus sequences. MiTCR, run with a Q25 quality threshold and the strictest error-elimination algorithm, handled CDR3 identification, clonotype clustering and error correction. A nonparametric unseen species model with Euler transformation was used to estimate a lower bound on total TCR beta diversity. TCRdb ran its own pipeline on the public reads, namely fastp trimming at Q25 and MiXCR clone calling, and kept in-frame beta chains. Entries are consolidated by CDR3 protein sequence, retaining the most common genes and DNA. TCRdb, not the authors, supplied the V and J calls. The sample table records over 700,000 distinct CDR3 sequences; approximately 55% of these occur just once. Clones ranked in the top ten supply roughly 40% of the sample.

The CDR3 contains 17 residues, cysteine and phenylalanine counted. Just the 51-base CDR3 DNA is kept, in frame starting at base 1. CDR1 and CDR2 were assigned from the germline V gene (reference sequence) as DFQATT and SNEGSKA. The sequenced material came from blood. The chain is made from TRBV20-1 and TRBJ2-4, with 9 central nucleotides matching TRBD2. The DNA matches TRBJ2-7 better at its end, which makes the J call doubtful. This receptor was obtained from a man older than 75 in good health. CDR3 reads: CSAAHPTTSGRPAEQYF. The DNA is as follows: TGCAGTGCTGCCCACCCCACTACGAGCGGGAGGCCCGCCGAGCAGTACTTC.